This entry describes one T cell receptor beta chain. Its antigen is unknown. The germline gives CDR1 KGHDR, CDR2 SFDVKD. This CDR3 spans 17 amino acids. The J segment lost 1 base and the V segment lost 3 bases, leaving 8 bases of the junction unmatched. TCRdb redid the calling of the RT-PCR reads with MiXCR, one entry per CDR3 protein. The sample consists of around 470,000 distinct CDR3 sequences, approximately 7.7% of them appearing once. This sample was taken from a study of response to subunit inactivated influenza vaccine. Study results and caveats: New T cells are recruited in small numbers by each seasonal influenza vaccination, according to the authors' suggestion.

This chain links TRBV24-1 with TRBJ2-3, with TRBD1 matching over 8 bases. The TCR was taken from a man between 50 and 69 years old who received an inactivated influenza vaccine. This specimen consisted of PBMCs from blood, obtained about 24 months after vaccination. The CDR3 is CATSDPLPGQGTDTQYF. For the CDR3, the DNA is TGTGCCACCAGTGATCCTCTACCGGGACAGGGCACAGATACGCAGTATTTT.